The rows below give T cell receptor beta chains drawn from one sample of a study of cytomegalovirus exposure and HLA in healthy donors. TCRdb's copy holds only in-frame clones and misses some; the assay was immunoSEQ multiplex PCR. This sample's table has just over 200,000 clones. Sequencing was performed on PBMCs. All receptors derive from a girl aged 2 to 9 in good health and CMV-seropositive. The CDR3 runs from the conserved cysteine through the conserved F or W. The D gene is left open where the match is weak.

v_call	j_call	d_call	cdr3_nt	cdr3_aa
TRBV11-3	TRBJ2-7	NA	TGTGCCAGCAGCCCTCGTGGACAGCCCTACGAGCAGTACTTC	CASSPRGQPYEQYF
TRBV2	TRBJ2-7	TRBD2	TGTGCCAGCAGTGGACCCGGGACTAGATCCGAGCAGTACTTC	CASSGPGTRSEQYF
TRBV7-2	TRBJ1-3	TRBD1	TGTGCCAGCAGCTTAGGGACAGGGGGCAGCTCTGGAAACACCATATATTTT	CASSLGTGGSSGNTIYF
TRBV4-1	TRBJ2-1	NA	TGCGCCAGCAGCCCCCGGGTCTCCTACAATGAGCAGTTCTTC	CASSPRVSYNEQFF
TRBV15	TRBJ1-4	NA	TGTGCCACCAGCAGAGGGGAGGGAGGGACTAATGAAAAACTGTTTTTT	CATSRGEGGTNEKLFF
TRBV12-2	TRBJ2-1	NA	TGTGCAAGTCGCTCAGAGGGCGATGAGCAGTTCTTC	CASRSEGDEQFF
TRBV25-1	TRBJ2-2	NA	TGTGCCAGCAGACAGTACACCGGGGAGCTGTTTTTT	CASRQYTGELFF
TRBV13	TRBJ2-7	NA	TGTGCCAGCAGCTCCCAGGGGAGTGAGCAGTACTTC	CASSSQGSEQYF
TRBV27	TRBJ2-7	TRBD1	TGTGCCAGCAGTAGATTGGGACAGCAACCCTACGAGCAGTACTTC	CASSRLGQQPYEQYF
TRBV27	TRBJ2-1	NA	TGTGCCAGCAGTTTAGGGGGCGACAATGAGCAGTTCTTC	CASSLGGDNEQFF
TRBV27	TRBJ2-3	TRBD2	TGTGCCAGCAGTTTGACTAGCGGGAGATTAGATACGCAGTATTTT	CASSLTSGRLDTQYF
TRBV12-5	TRBJ2-3	TRBD1	TGTGCTAGTGGTGCCACTAGGGGGCAGGCAGATACGCAGTATTTT	CASGATRGQADTQYF
TRBV7-9	TRBJ1-2	TRBD1	TGTGCCAGCAGCTCAGGACAGGAGGCCTTGATTTATGGCTACACCTTC	CASSSGQEALIYGYTF
TRBV6-5	TRBJ2-7	TRBD1	TGTGCCAGCAGAGACAGGGGATCGTACGAGCAGTACTTC	CASRDRGSYEQYF
TRBV7-3	TRBJ2-1	TRBD2	TGTGCCAGCAGCTTAACCGCGGGAGTGGACAATGAGCAGTTCTTC	CASSLTAGVDNEQFF
TRBV27	TRBJ2-2	NA	TGTGCCAGCAGTTCGACAGTTGGGACCGGGGAGCTGTTTTTT	CASSSTVGTGELFF
TRBV5-4	TRBJ1-2	TRBD1	TGTGCCAGCAGCCTTCAGACAGGGTTAGACTATGGCTACACCTTC	CASSLQTGLDYGYTF
TRBV19	TRBJ2-3	NA	TGTGCCAGTAGTATACTCGTAGGAGGGGATACGCAGTATTTT	CASSILVGGDTQYF
TRBV28	TRBJ2-5	TRBD2	TGTGCCAGCAATACGTCGCGGGAGGAGGGAGAGACCCAGTACTTC	CASNTSREEGETQYF
TRBV10-3	TRBJ2-6	NA	TGTGCCATCAGTGAGTCATCAAACTCTGGGGCCAACGTCCTGACTTTC	CAISESSNSGANVLTF
TRBV9	TRBJ2-3	NA	TGTGCCAGCAGCGTAGATGCGGGCGGCCCTAGCACAGATACGCAGTATTTT	CASSVDAGGPSTDTQYF
TRBV6-1	TRBJ1-2	NA	TGTGCCAGCAGTGAATTTTGGGGAGCTAACTATGGCTACACCTTC	CASSEFWGANYGYTF
TRBV6-5	TRBJ1-1	NA	TGTGCCAGCAGTTTTAGGGGGAGCACTGAAGCTTTCTTT	CASSFRGSTEAFF
TRBV19	TRBJ1-1	TRBD1	TGTGCCAGTAGTCTCCGTCCCGGGACAGGGAACACTGAAGCTTTCTTT	CASSLRPGTGNTEAFF
TRBV29-1	TRBJ1-2	NA	TGCAGCGTTGGATTCCGCCAGGACTATGGCTACACCTTC	CSVGFRQDYGYTF
TRBV7-7	TRBJ2-1	TRBD2	TGTGCCAGCAGCTTAGGGACGCTAGCGGAGTCCTACAATGAGCAGTTCTTC	CASSLGTLAESYNEQFF
TRBV6-4	TRBJ1-1	TRBD1	TGTGCCAGCAGCCTTTTACCCAGGGGGACTGAAGCTTTCTTT	CASSLLPRGTEAFF
TRBV28	TRBJ2-7	NA	TGTGCCAGCCAGGGTAACTACGAGCAGTACTTC	CASQGNYEQYF
TRBV11-2	TRBJ2-1	NA	TGTGCCAGCAGCTTAGTCGGGGTCTACAATGAGCAGTTCTTC	CASSLVGVYNEQFF
TRBV27	TRBJ2-3	NA	TGTGCCAGCAGTTTAATCAGGGCGGGCACAGATACGCAGTATTTT	CASSLIRAGTDTQYF
TRBV6-5	TRBJ2-1	NA	TGTGCCAGCAGCCTCATCGCCGGGACCTACAATGAGCAGTTCTTC	CASSLIAGTYNEQFF
TRBV28	TRBJ2-5	NA	TGTGCCATCCGTGAGGCGGAGACCCAGTACTTC	CAIREAETQYF
TRBV5-1	TRBJ2-5	NA	TGCGCCAGCAGCGGTTCAGGATTCCAAGAGACCCAGTACTTC	CASSGSGFQETQYF
TRBV27	TRBJ2-3	NA	TGTGCCAGCACTCTTATCGGGAAGAGCACAGATACGCAGTATTTT	CASTLIGKSTDTQYF
TRBV28	TRBJ1-3	TRBD1	TGTGCCAGCAGTCAGGGACAGGGCCGAAACACCATATATTTT	CASSQGQGRNTIYF
TRBV7-7	TRBJ2-4	TRBD1	TGTGCCAGCAGCTCTCAGGGGGCGAGTTACATTCAGTACTTC	CASSSQGASYIQYF
TRBV27	TRBJ1-5	TRBD1	TGTGCCAGCAGTTTTGACAGGGGTGGCCAGCCCCAGCATTTT	CASSFDRGGQPQHF
TRBV27	TRBJ2-2	TRBD2	TGTGCCAGCAGTTTGCGGGACTATTGGAACACCGGGGAGCTGTTTTTT	CASSLRDYWNTGELFF
TRBV5-1	TRBJ2-3	NA	TGCGCCAGCAGCTGGACTATCGGAGATACGCAGTATTTT	CASSWTIGDTQYF
TRBV28	TRBJ2-7	TRBD1	TGTGCCAGTAACATACCGGGACAGGGTAAAGAGCAGTACTTC	CASNIPGQGKEQYF
TRBV5-4	TRBJ2-3	TRBD2	TGTGCCAGCAGCTTAAAAGCGGGAGAAGATAGCACAGATACGCAGTATTTT	CASSLKAGEDSTDTQYF
TRBV30	TRBJ2-7	NA	TGTGCCTGGAGCCGTGGAAGGGGATACGAGCAGTACTTC	CAWSRGRGYEQYF
TRBV27	TRBJ2-7	NA	TGTGCCAGCAGAAGGGCAGGGTACTACGAGCAGTACTTC	CASRRAGYYEQYF
TRBV28	TRBJ1-6	NA	TGTGCCAGCAGCACTACACATACCGCGAGCTCCTATAATTCACCCCTCCACTTT	CASSTTHTASSYNSPLHF
TRBV18	TRBJ2-7	TRBD2	TGTGCCAGCTCACCCGGACTAGCGGGGGTCTACGAGCAGTACTTC	CASSPGLAGVYEQYF
TRBV5-1	TRBJ2-7	NA	TGCGCCAGCAGCTTGGGATATTCAGGGGATTTGTGGTACGAGCAGTACTTC	CASSLGYSGDLWYEQYF
TRBV28	TRBJ2-7	NA	TGTGCCAGCAGACTCATTGACAGAGACTCCTACGAGCAGTACTTC	CASRLIDRDSYEQYF